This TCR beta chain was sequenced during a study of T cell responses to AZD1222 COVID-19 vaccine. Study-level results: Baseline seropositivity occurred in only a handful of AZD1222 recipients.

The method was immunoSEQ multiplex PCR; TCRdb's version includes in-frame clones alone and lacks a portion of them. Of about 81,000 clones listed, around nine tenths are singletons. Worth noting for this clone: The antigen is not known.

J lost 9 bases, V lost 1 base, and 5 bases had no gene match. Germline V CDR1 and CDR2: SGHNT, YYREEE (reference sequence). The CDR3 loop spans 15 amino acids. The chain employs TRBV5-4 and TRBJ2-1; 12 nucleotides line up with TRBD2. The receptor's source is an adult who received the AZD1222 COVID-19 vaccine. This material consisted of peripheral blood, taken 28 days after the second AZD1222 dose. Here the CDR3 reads CASSLLAGGVGEQFF. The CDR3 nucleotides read TGTGCCAGCAGCTTGCTAGCGGGGGGGGTAGGTGAGCAGTTCTTC.